These 30 T cell receptor beta chains originate from one sample sequenced in a study of metastatic and nonmetastatic thyroid tumors. TCRdb re-analyzed the PCR reads through MiXCR. The sample includes 43,000 or so clones, 15% to 20% of them seen just once. Every patient underwent thyroid surgery untreated. The sample consisted of blood. The receptors shown here come from a female donor with papillary thyroid cancer or a benign thyroid nodule (not recorded which). Some clones in this sample may be carry-over from other donors' samples.

The chain recombines TRBV12-3 or TRBV12-4 with TRBJ2-1; TRBD1 matches at 9 bases. This CDR3 is 13 amino acids long. With V trimmed by 6 bases and J by 9 bases, 6 bases remained unmatched. CDR3 DNA: TGTGCCAGCAGACCTACAGGGGGCAGTGAGCAGTTCTTC. Amino acids: CASRPTGGSEQFF.

This clone came up many times. The chain combines TRBV20-1 with TRBJ2-1; 9 bases map to TRBD1. Germline CDR1 is DFQATT and CDR2 is SNEGSKA (reference sequence). J lost 13 bases, V lost 3 bases, and 13 bases had no gene match. This CDR3 region has 14 residues. This CDR3 is CSARDRGMSSAQFF. CDR3 bases: TGCAGTGCTAGGGACAGGGGAATGAGCAGTGCCCAGTTCTTC.

This clone showed up many times. The chain is built from TRBV19 and TRBJ2-7; 7 bases are shared with TRBD1. Trimming at V came to 1 base and at J to 6 bases, leaving 6 bases not matched to a gene. The CDR3 totals 14 residues. CDR1 LNHDA and CDR2 SQIVND come from the germline V gene (reference sequence). The CDR3 loop is CASSIGTGASEQYF. DNA of the CDR3: TGTGCCAGTAGTATAGGGACAGGAGCCTCCGAGCAGTACTTC.

The rearrangement joins TRBV5-5 to TRBJ1-5, with D unresolved. The CDR3 is 14 amino acids. The germline V and J ends were trimmed by 4 bases and 0 bases, with 8 bases remaining between them. Germline V gene data show CDR1 as SGHKS and CDR2 as YYEKEE (reference sequence). Here the CDR3 reads CASSERSSNQPQHF. The CDR3 nucleotides are TGTGCCAGCAGCGAGAGAAGTAGCAATCAGCCCCAGCATTTT.

This clone has at least ten counts. The CDR3 protein is CASRTSGRVMETQYF. As DNA, the CDR3 is TGTGCCAGCAGAACTAGCGGGAGGGTCATGGAGACCCAGTACTTC. The V call is TRBV7-9, the J call TRBJ2-5; 13 positions agree with TRBD2. The CDR3 consists of 15 residues. In germline, CDR1 is SEHNR, CDR2 FQNEAQ (reference sequence). The trim removed 6 bases at V and 5 bases at J, leaving 6 bases unmatched.

The gene calls are TRBV28 and TRBJ2-7; D is unresolved. Trimming took off 6 bases at V and 2 bases at J, with 14 bases between the two ends. In germline, CDR1 is MDHEN, CDR2 SYDVKM. This CDR3 has 14 residues. CDR3 coding DNA: TGTGCCAGCAGGATGACTGGCCCGGCCTACGAGCAGTACTTC. Residues: CASRMTGPAYEQYF.

V and J are TRBV12-3 or TRBV12-4 and TRBJ2-2; unclear D gene. Trimming stripped 8 bases from V and 6 bases from J, with 7 bases between. CDR3 length: 11 amino acids. CDR3 residues: CASDQAGELFF. In nucleotides, the CDR3 is TGTGCCAGCGACCAGGCCGGGGAGCTGTTTTTT.

Only a few counts were recorded for this clone. This sequence joins TRBV6-1 and TRBJ1-1; D gene ambiguous. Germline loops: CDR1 MNHNS, CDR2 SASEGT. The CDR3 is made up of 13 amino acids. The ends were cut back, 10 bases at V and 1 base at J, with 13 bases in the middle. Here the CDR3 reads CAIFKWENTEAFF. The CDR3 bases are TGTGCCATCTTCAAGTGGGAGAACACTGAAGCTTTCTTT.

Details on this clone: A read error is possible here, since a much larger clone lies one base away. The chain recombines TRBV18 with TRBJ1-4, with 8 bases that match TRBD1. The ends lost 6 bases at V and 9 bases at J; junction bases unmatched: 6. In germline, CDR1 is KGHSH, CDR2 LQKENI. The CDR3 covers 13 residues. The CDR3 reads CASSQGQDKKLFF. DNA of the CDR3: TGTGCCAGCTCGCAGGGACAGGACAAAAAACTGTTTTTT.

The sample holds a few counts of this clone. One base away lies a much larger clone, so this may be a sequencing read error. This specimen includes other DNA sequences encoding the same CDR3. The chain recombines TRBV20-1 with TRBJ1-5; D is unclear. Germline assignment: CDR1 DFQATT and CDR2 SNEGSKA (reference sequence). This CDR3 comprises 10 residues. V gave up 3 bases and J gave up 8 bases, with 5 bases separating them. CDR3 region: CSARDEPQHF. CDR3 nucleotides: TGCAGTGCTAGGGACGAGCCCCAGCATTTT.

Ten or more counts support this clone. The chain uses TRBV28 and TRBJ2-3, with TRBD1 as a possible D gene (5 bases). Germline-derived CDR1 and CDR2 are MDHEN and SYDVKM. The CDR3 contains 16 residues. The V end was cut by 6 bases, the J end by 2 bases, with 18 bases between. CDR3 protein: CASSPVWGGDTDTQYF. CDR3 in DNA: TGTGCCAGCAGCCCCGTCTGGGGCGGCGACACAGATACGCAGTATTTT.

This clone came up many times. This chain connects TRBV19 to TRBJ1-5; 7 bases agree with TRBD1. Germline V gene data show CDR1 as LNHDA and CDR2 as SQIVND (reference sequence). With 3 bases clipped from V and 0 bases from J, the junction kept 11 bases outside the gene matches. The CDR3 totals 18 residues. This CDR3 is CASSIRDRELYSNQPQHF. CDR3 in DNA: TGTGCCAGTAGTATTAGAGACAGGGAGTTGTATAGCAATCAGCCCCAGCATTTT. The whole variable domain, remainder taken from reference TRBV19 and TRBJ1-5, is DGGITQSPKYLFRKEGQNVTLSCEQNLNHDAMYWYRQDPGQGLRLIYYSQIVNDFQKGDIAEGYSVSREKKESFPLTVTSAQKNPTAFYLCASSIRDRELYSNQPQHFGDGTRLSIL.

This clone was seen a few times. The chain carries TRBV6-1 and TRBJ2-2, with D possibly TRBD2 on 6 matching bases. This CDR3 comprises 15 residues. Germline assignment: CDR1 MNHNS and CDR2 SASEGT. Between the trimmed V and J ends, which lost 6 bases and 6 bases, there was a span of 17 bases. CDR3 sequence: CASRIGGDTAGELFF. The CDR3 nucleotides are TGTGCCAGCAGGATAGGCGGGGATACCGCCGGGGAGCTGTTTTTT.

This clone was counted at least ten times. V is TRBV19 and J is TRBJ2-5; 9 nucleotides align to TRBD1. The CDR3 covers 13 residues. The germline V gene has CDR1 LNHDA and CDR2 SQIVND (reference sequence). Trimming at V came to 5 bases and at J to 4 bases, leaving 2 bases not matched to a gene. CDR3 amino acids: CASSPGQGETQYF. The CDR3 DNA is TGTGCCAGTAGTCCGGGACAGGGAGAGACCCAGTACTTC.

The gene calls are TRBV24-1 and TRBJ2-5, with D possibly matching TRBD1 (5 bases). Trimming removed 0 bases from V and 5 bases from J, with 12 bases in between. CDR1 and CDR2 (germline): KGHDR, SFDVKD. This CDR3 is built from 15 residues. This CDR3 is CATSDLAGFGETQYF. The CDR3 region has the DNA TGTGCCACCAGTGATTTGGCAGGGTTCGGGGAGACCCAGTACTTC.

This clone has at least ten counts. The chain combines TRBV3-1 with TRBJ2-3, with a possible D match to TRBD2 (6 bases). Per the germline V gene, CDR1 is LGHDT and CDR2 is YNNKEL (reference sequence). Trimming stripped 4 bases from V and 3 bases from J, with 23 bases between. This CDR3 region has 18 residues. The chain's CDR3 is CASSPSGGSSQFTDTQYF. CDR3 DNA sequence: TGTGCCAGCAGCCCCAGTGGGGGGTCTAGTCAGTTTACAGATACGCAGTATTTT.

This clone was seen many times. V and J are TRBV24-1 and TRBJ2-7; TRBD1 matches at 8 bases. In germline, CDR1 is KGHDR, CDR2 SFDVKD. The CDR3 has 13 amino acids. J was trimmed by 6 bases and V by 9 bases; bases with no gene match: 9. Here the CDR3 reads CATLLDRAGEQYF. Written as DNA, the CDR3 is TGTGCCACCCTATTGGACAGGGCAGGCGAGCAGTACTTC.

This clone was counted only a few times. The V gene is TRBV12-3 or TRBV12-4, the J gene TRBJ2-6; 8 bases align to TRBD1. V lost 6 bases, J lost 0 bases, and 10 bases stayed unmatched. The CDR3 runs 18 residues. The CDR3 DNA follows: TGTGCCAGCAGGGATCCGGGACAGGCATACTCTGGGGCCAACGTCCTGACTTTC. This gives the protein CASRDPGQAYSGANVLTF.

This clone occurred many times. This rearrangement joins TRBV5-1 to TRBJ1-2; 9 nucleotides agree with TRBD1. Losses at the gene ends were 3 bases for V and 6 bases for J; bases not matched to a gene: 6. Germline loops: CDR1 SGHRS, CDR2 YFSETQ. The CDR3 is 14 residues long. CDR3 region: CASSYHRQGDGYTF. DNA for the CDR3: TGCGCCAGCAGCTACCACCGACAGGGGGATGGCTACACCTTC.

This clone showed up many times. The chain is built from TRBV27 and TRBJ2-3; 10 bases agree with TRBD2. This CDR3 region has 17 residues. V gave up 6 bases and J gave up 1 base; unmatched junction bases: 10. Germline values: CDR1 MNHEY, CDR2 SMNVEV (reference sequence). The CDR3 protein is CASSRGTSGMGTDTQYF. The DNA of the CDR3 is TGTGCCAGCAGCCGTGGCACTAGCGGGATGGGCACAGATACGCAGTATTTT.

CDR3 sequence: CASSLGDRTNSPLHF. The CDR3 DNA reads TGTGCCAGCAGTTTAGGGGACAGGACTAATTCACCCCTCCACTTT. V and J are TRBV12-3 or TRBV12-4 and TRBJ1-6; TRBD1 matches 8 bases. The CDR3 is 15 residues long. With 1 base clipped from V and 6 bases from J, the junction kept 2 bases outside the gene matches.

The chain combines TRBV20-1 with TRBJ2-3; 9 positions agree with TRBD2. The germline gives CDR1 DFQATT, CDR2 SNEGSKA (reference sequence). The CDR3 sequence is 15 residues long. Trimming removed 2 bases from V and 2 bases from J; junction bases left unmatched: 5. In nucleotides, the CDR3 is TGCAGTGCTAGAAGGCGGGAGGGCCCCACAGATACGCAGTATTTT. Amino acid sequence: CSARRREGPTDTQYF.

Note on this clone: One end of the junction does not line up with germline, which may come from a read error. V gene TRBV20-1 combines with J gene TRBJ2-3; D is ambiguous. Per germline, CDR1 DFQATT and CDR2 SNEGSKA (reference sequence). CDR3 length: 14 residues. The CDR3 is CSARAPSSPDTQYF. CDR3 bases: TGCAGTGCTAGGGCCCCTTCGAGCCCAGATACACAGTATTTT.

This clone was seen many times. The chain joins TRBV5-1 to TRBJ2-1; 9 nucleotides agree with TRBD2. Germline CDR1 reads SGHRS; CDR2 reads YFSETQ. The V gene end was trimmed by 1 base and the J gene end by 0 bases; junction bases not matched to a gene: 5. The CDR3 totals 17 residues. CDR3 DNA: TGCGCCAGCAGCTTGCTGCTAGCGGGAAGCTCCTACAATGAGCAGTTCTTC. It yields the protein CASSLLLAGSSYNEQFF.

The V and J genes are TRBV6-2 or TRBV6-3 and TRBJ2-7; maybe TRBD2 (5 bases). Trimming took 0 bases from V and 0 from J, leaving 15 bases between them. CDR1 is MNHEY, CDR2 SVGEGT, per germline. CDR3 length: 17 amino acids. CDR3 in amino acids: CASSYSPSCSRSYEQYF. For the CDR3, the DNA is TGTGCCAGCAGTTACTCGCCTAGCTGTAGCCGCTCCTACGAGCAGTACTTC.

V and J are TRBV5-6 and TRBJ1-1; 9 positions match TRBD1. Germline CDR1 and CDR2: SGHDT and YYEEEE. After removal of 3 bases from V and 5 bases from J, the junction contained 5 bases not matched to a gene. CDR3 size: 14 residues. CDR3 region: CASSWDREGTEAFF. The CDR3, as DNA: TGTGCCAGCAGCTGGGACAGGGAGGGGACTGAAGCTTTCTTT.

The chain uses TRBV2 and TRBJ2-2; D is uncertain. The V and J ends lost 3 bases and 0 bases respectively, with 5 bases between them. CDR3 length equals 14 residues. Germline V gene data show CDR1 as SNHLY and CDR2 as FYNNEI. For the CDR3, the DNA is TGTGCCAGCAGTGAGTCCTCGAACACCGGGGAGCTGTTTTTT. It specifies CASSESSNTGELFF.

In its sample, this clone was seen once. The genes are TRBV5-1 and TRBJ1-2, with unresolved D. Trimming took 3 bases from V and 9 from J, leaving 9 bases between them. CDR3 size: 11 residues. Looked up from germline, CDR1 is SGHRS and CDR2 is YFSETQ. Here the CDR3 DNA reads TGCGCCAGCAGCTCTGACGGGCGCTACACCTTC. It yields the protein CASSSDGRYTF.

The chain employs TRBV29-1 and TRBJ1-3; D not resolved. The CDR3 extends over 14 amino acids. Trimming shortened V by 5 bases and J by 0 bases, and 11 bases separated the two germline ends. Germline V gene sequence: CDR1 SQVTM, CDR2 ANQGSEA. The chain's CDR3 is CSVLYSLSGNTIYF. The CDR3 DNA follows: TGCAGCGTTCTTTACAGCCTCTCTGGAAACACCATATATTTT.

This clone has ten or more counts. This rearrangement joins TRBV10-3 to TRBJ2-5; no reliable D call. Germline V CDR1 and CDR2: ENHRY, SYGVKD. CDR3 length: 15 residues. V lost 0 bases to trimming and J lost 3 bases, with 11 bases between them. This CDR3 reads CAISESAALKETQYF. The CDR3 coding sequence is TGTGCCATCAGTGAGTCGGCAGCGTTGAAAGAGACCCAGTACTTC.